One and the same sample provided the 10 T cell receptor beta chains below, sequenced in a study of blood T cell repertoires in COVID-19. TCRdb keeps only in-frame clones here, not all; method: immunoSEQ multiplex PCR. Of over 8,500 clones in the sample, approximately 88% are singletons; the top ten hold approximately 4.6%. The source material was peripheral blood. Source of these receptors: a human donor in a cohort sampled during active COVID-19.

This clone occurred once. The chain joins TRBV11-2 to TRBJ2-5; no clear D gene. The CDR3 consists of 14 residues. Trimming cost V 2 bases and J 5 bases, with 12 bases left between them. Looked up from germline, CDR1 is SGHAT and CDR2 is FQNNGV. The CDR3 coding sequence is TGTGCCAGCAGCTTAAAAACCCCTATGGAGACCCAGTACTTC. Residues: CASSLKTPMETQYF.

CDR3 DNA sequence: TGTGCCAGCTCACGGGACAGGCAGAACACTGAAGCTTTCTTT. As protein: CASSRDRQNTEAFF. This chain connects TRBV18 to TRBJ1-1; 8 nucleotides match TRBD1. The trim removed 4 bases at V and 1 base at J, leaving 2 bases unmatched. Germline values: CDR1 KGHSH, CDR2 LQKENI. This CDR3 has 14 residues. The whole variable domain, filled in from reference TRBV18 and TRBJ1-1, reads NAGVMQNPRHLVRRRGQEARLRCSPMKGHSHVYWYRQLPEEGLKFMVYLQKENIIDESGMPKERFSAEFPKEGPSILRIQQVVRGDSAAYFCASSRDRQNTEAFFGQGTRLTVV.

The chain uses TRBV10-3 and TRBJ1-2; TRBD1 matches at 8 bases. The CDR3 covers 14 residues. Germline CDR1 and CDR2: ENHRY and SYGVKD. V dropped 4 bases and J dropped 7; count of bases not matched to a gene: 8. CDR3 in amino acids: CAISGSGTGFGYTF. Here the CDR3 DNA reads TGTGCCATCAGTGGGTCCGGGACAGGTTTTGGCTACACCTTC.

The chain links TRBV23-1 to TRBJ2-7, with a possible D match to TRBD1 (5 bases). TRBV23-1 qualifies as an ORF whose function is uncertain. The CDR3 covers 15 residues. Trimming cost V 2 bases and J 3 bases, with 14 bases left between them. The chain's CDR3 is CASSQGNRGLYEQYF. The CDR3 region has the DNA TGCGCCAGCAGTCAAGGTAATAGGGGTCTCTACGAGCAGTACTTC.

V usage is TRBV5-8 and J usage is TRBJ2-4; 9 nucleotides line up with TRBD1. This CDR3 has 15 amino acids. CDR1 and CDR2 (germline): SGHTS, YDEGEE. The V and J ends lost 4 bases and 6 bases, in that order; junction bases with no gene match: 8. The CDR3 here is CASSGNRGHGNIQYF. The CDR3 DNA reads TGTGCCAGCAGCGGAAACAGGGGGCACGGAAACATTCAGTACTTC.

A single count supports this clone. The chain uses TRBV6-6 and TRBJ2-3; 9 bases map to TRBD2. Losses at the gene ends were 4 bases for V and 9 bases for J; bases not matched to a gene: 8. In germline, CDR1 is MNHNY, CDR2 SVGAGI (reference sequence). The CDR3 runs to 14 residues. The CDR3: CASSSGPSGGTQYF. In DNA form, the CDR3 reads TGTGCCAGCAGTTCGGGGCCAAGCGGGGGGACGCAGTATTTT.

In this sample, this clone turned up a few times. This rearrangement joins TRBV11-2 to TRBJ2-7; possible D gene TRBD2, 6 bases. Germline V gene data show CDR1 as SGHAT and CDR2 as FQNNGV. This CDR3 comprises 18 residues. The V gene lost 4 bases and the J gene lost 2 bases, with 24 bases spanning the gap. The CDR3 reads CASSSGEVSLSFPYEQYF. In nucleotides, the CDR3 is TGTGCCAGCAGCTCCGGGGAGGTGTCCTTAAGTTTTCCCTACGAGCAGTACTTC.

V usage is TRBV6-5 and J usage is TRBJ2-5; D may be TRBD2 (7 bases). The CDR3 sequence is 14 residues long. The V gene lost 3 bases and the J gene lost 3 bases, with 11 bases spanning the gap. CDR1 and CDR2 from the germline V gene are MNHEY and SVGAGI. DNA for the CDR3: TGTGCCAGCAGTTATCGGGGGGCCGAAGAGACCCAGTACTTC. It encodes CASSYRGAEETQYF.

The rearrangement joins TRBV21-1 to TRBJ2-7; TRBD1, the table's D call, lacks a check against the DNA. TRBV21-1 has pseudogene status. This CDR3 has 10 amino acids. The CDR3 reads CASSLQGRYF. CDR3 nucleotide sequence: TGTGCCAGCAGCCTACAGGGTCGGTACTTC.

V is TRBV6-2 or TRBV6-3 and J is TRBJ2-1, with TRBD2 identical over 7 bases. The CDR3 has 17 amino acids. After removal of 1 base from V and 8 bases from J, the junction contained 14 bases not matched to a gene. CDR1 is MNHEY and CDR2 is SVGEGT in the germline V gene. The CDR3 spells CASSYLAQRDADYEQFF. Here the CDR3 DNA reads TGTGCCAGCAGTTACTTAGCCCAGCGGGATGCGGACTATGAGCAGTTCTTC.